Shown below are 5 T cell receptor beta chains from a single sample sequenced in a study of blood T cell repertoires in COVID-19. The data were produced by immunoSEQ multiplex PCR, yet TCRdb's version contains in-frame clones alone and is incomplete. The repertoire holds fewer than 150,000 clones, 80% to 90% seen once, with just under 30% in the top ten. The sequencing input was peripheral blood. The receptors here all came from a woman between 70 and 85 years old with acute or convalescent COVID-19.

CDR3 coding DNA: TGTGCCACCAGTTACGACAGGGGTTACGAGCAGTACTTC. Translated, it gives CATSYDRGYEQYF. The chain joins TRBV24-1 to TRBJ2-7; 8 positions match TRBD1. Trimming took 6 bases from V and 4 from J; bases not matched to a gene: 4. The CDR3 covers 13 residues. Germline V gene sequence: CDR1 KGHDR, CDR2 SFDVKD.

V usage is TRBV27 and J usage is TRBJ2-7; weak D call: TRBD2 (5 bases). Germline CDR1 MNHEY, CDR2 SMNVEV (reference sequence). The V and J ends lost 6 bases and 2 bases respectively, with 11 bases between them. The length of the CDR3 is 13 residues. For the CDR3, the DNA is TGTGCCAGCAGCGGTCTAGCAACCTACGAGCAGTACTTC. Protein product: CASSGLATYEQYF.

V and J are TRBV18 and TRBJ1-1; no clear D. From germline, CDR1 is KGHSH and CDR2 LQKENI. CDR3 length: 13 amino acids. Trimming left V 2 bases short and J 11 bases short, with 15 bases between. In DNA, the CDR3 is TGTGCCAGCTCACCATCCGGGGATGGGTTGGCTTTCTTT. Its protein is CASSPSGDGLAFF.

The chain recombines TRBV29-1 with TRBJ2-5; perhaps TRBD2 as D (5 bases). Between the trimmed V and J ends, which lost 8 bases and 1 base, there was a span of 17 bases. Germline assignment: CDR1 SQVTM and CDR2 ANQGSEA. CDR3 length equals 14 residues. CDR3 sequence (DNA): TGCAGCACGGAGAAACGGGGTTCCCAAGAGACCCAGTACTTC. Its translation is CSTEKRGSQETQYF.

This chain links TRBV4-2 with TRBJ1-6, with 9 bases fitting TRBD1. Looked up from germline, CDR1 is LGHNA and CDR2 is YNFKEQ. With 2 bases clipped from V and 0 bases from J, the junction kept 5 bases outside the gene matches. The CDR3 is 18 amino acids. The CDR3: CASSQQMTGGSYNSPLHF. The CDR3 DNA is TGTGCCAGCAGCCAACAAATGACAGGGGGCTCCTATAATTCACCCCTCCACTTT.